The 16 T cell receptor beta chains in this list originate from one sample, sequenced in a study of blood T cell repertoires in COVID-19. This table comes from immunoSEQ multiplex PCR, and its TCRdb copy is limited to in-frame clones, with some not included. The repertoire holds a few hundred thousand clones, with approximately 86% as singletons. The sample comprised PBMCs or T cells enriched from blood (not recorded which). Receptors were obtained from a woman in her 40s with acute COVID-19.

J is TRBJ1-1 and V is TRBV18; 9 bases map to TRBD1. This CDR3 spans 15 amino acids. The junction had 5 bases not matched to a gene; V was cut back by 3 bases and J by 3 bases. Germline loops: CDR1 KGHSH, CDR2 LQKENI. The CDR3, as DNA: TGTGCCAGCTCACCCATGAGACAGGGGGACACTGAAGCTTTCTTT. Translated, it gives CASSPMRQGDTEAFF.

This chain joins TRBV6-5 and TRBJ2-2; D not certain. Trimming removed 8 bases from V and 7 bases from J, with 11 bases in between. Germline CDR1 is MNHEY and CDR2 is SVGAGI. The CDR3 covers 12 residues. The CDR3 DNA is TGTGCCAGCCCCGGGTGGAGCGGGGAGCTGTTTTTT. Residues: CASPGWSGELFF.

This clone came up once. The chain joins TRBV9 to TRBJ1-2, with D uncertain. Trimming took 0 bases from V and 4 from J, leaving 13 bases between them. This CDR3 has 15 residues. Germline V gives CDR1 SGDLS, CDR2 YYNGEE. The DNA of the CDR3 is TGTGCCAGCAGCGTAGATCCGGGGAAGGGCTATGGCTACACCTTC. Residues: CASSVDPGKGYGYTF.

This clone was recorded many times. The chain joins TRBV4-1 to TRBJ2-1; 8 bases map to TRBD2. J gave up 6 bases and V 1 base, and 5 bases lay outside the gene matches. Germline V gene sequence: CDR1 MGHRA, CDR2 YSYEKL. This CDR3 spans 15 amino acids. CDR3 sequence: CASSQGLALVNEQFF. Written as DNA, the CDR3 is TGCGCCAGCAGCCAAGGACTAGCGTTGGTCAATGAGCAGTTCTTC.

This chain uses TRBV7-3 with TRBJ2-1; TRBD2 matches 14 bases. The CDR3 loop spans 19 amino acids. V was pared by 4 bases and J by 6 bases, with 14 bases of the junction left unmatched. From germline, CDR1 is SGHTA and CDR2 FQGTGA. CDR3: CASSYESPTSGRAFNEQFF. CDR3 DNA sequence: TGTGCCAGCAGCTACGAGAGCCCGACTAGCGGGAGGGCCTTCAATGAGCAGTTCTTC.

The chain has TRBV7-9 and TRBJ2-5; 10 bases are a match to TRBD2. Germline V gene data show CDR1 as SEHNR and CDR2 as FQNEAQ (reference sequence). V gave up 5 bases and J gave up 3 bases; unmatched junction bases: 12. The CDR3 consists of 17 residues. The CDR3 loop reads CASSPLRKAGGEETQYF. In DNA, the CDR3 is TGTGCCAGCAGCCCCTTAAGGAAAGCGGGAGGGGAAGAGACCCAGTACTTC.

The gene calls are TRBV19 and TRBJ1-1; tentative D call: TRBD1 (5 bases). This CDR3 contains 14 residues. CDR1 is LNHDA, CDR2 SQIVND, per germline (reference sequence). Trimming stripped 5 bases from V and 3 bases from J, with 13 bases between. The CDR3 DNA reads TGTGCCAGTAGTGGTGCAGGGTTGGACACTGAAGCTTTCTTT. Translation: CASSGAGLDTEAFF.

The V and J genes are TRBV5-1 and TRBJ2-7; D is perhaps TRBD2 (5 bases). V lost 0 bases and J 2 bases, leaving 12 bases between the germline ends. The CDR3 has 15 residues. Germline CDR1 is SGHRS and CDR2 is YFSETQ. CDR3 coding DNA: TGCGCCAGCAGCTTGGAGGCCTCCGGGGCCTACGAGCAGTACTTC. This translates into CASSLEASGAYEQYF.

This clone was observed once. V gene TRBV5-6 combines with J gene TRBJ2-2; 11 bases line up with TRBD2. After removal of 1 base from V and 1 base from J, the junction contained 0 bases not matched to a gene. This CDR3 has 16 amino acids. Looked up from germline, CDR1 is SGHDT and CDR2 is YYEEEE. CDR3 DNA sequence: TGTGCCAGCAGCTTGACTAGCGGGAGGAACACCGGGGAGCTGTTTTTT. This translates into CASSLTSGRNTGELFF. Based on the CDR3 plus reference TRBV5-6 and TRBJ2-2, the full variable domain is DAGVTQSPTHLIKTRGQQVTLRCSPKSGHDTVSWYQQALGQGPQFIFQYYEEEERQRGNFPDRFSGHQFPNYSSELNVNALLLGDSALYLCASSLTSGRNTGELFFGEGSRLTVL.

The chain has TRBV29-1 and TRBJ2-4; tentatively, D is TRBD2 (5 bases). In germline, CDR1 is SQVTM, CDR2 ANQGSEA. CDR3 length equals 15 residues. Trimming took off 6 bases at V and 1 base at J, with 16 bases between the two ends. The CDR3 DNA reads as TGCAGCGTACATTCGGGGTATGCGGCCAAAAACATTCAGTACTTC. Its protein product is CSVHSGYAAKNIQYF.

J is TRBJ1-2 and V is TRBV28; 8 bases are a match to TRBD1. V shed 5 bases, J shed 4 bases, and the junction held 3 bases outside the gene matches. The CDR3 has 13 amino acids. Germline values: CDR1 MDHEN, CDR2 SYDVKM. The CDR3 loop reads CASSRTGPYGYTF. The CDR3, as DNA: TGTGCCAGCAGTCGGACAGGGCCCTATGGCTACACCTTC.

The chain joins TRBV19 to TRBJ2-1, with 12 bases fitting TRBD2. Trimming took 7 bases from V and 6 from J; bases not matched to a gene: 7. CDR1 and CDR2 from the germline V gene are LNHDA and SQIVND (reference sequence). The CDR3 is 15 amino acids. The CDR3 region has the DNA TGTGCCAGTACCGCCACTAGCGGGAGGATCAATGAGCAGTTCTTC. This translates into CASTATSGRINEQFF.

This chain uses TRBV7-2 with TRBJ1-3; D is unclear. This CDR3 contains 13 residues. Between the trimmed V and J ends, which lost 1 base and 7 bases, there was a span of 8 bases. Looked up from germline, CDR1 is SGHTA and CDR2 is FQGNSA. The CDR3 sequence is CASSLGFGNTIYF. CDR3 bases: TGTGCCAGCAGCTTAGGGTTCGGGAACACCATATATTTT.

The V gene is TRBV2, the J gene TRBJ2-6; TRBD1 matches 9 bases. The CDR3 is made up of 18 amino acids. The V gene end was trimmed by 4 bases and the J gene end by 2 bases; junction bases not matched to a gene: 9. In germline, CDR1 is SNHLY, CDR2 FYNNEI. CDR3 residues: CASSARDRGNPGANVLTF. The CDR3 DNA follows: TGTGCCAGCAGTGCGAGAGACAGGGGGAACCCTGGGGCCAACGTCCTGACTTTC.

The genes are TRBV5-6 and TRBJ1-2; TRBD1 might be the D (5 bases). CDR1 and CDR2 from the germline V gene are SGHDT and YYEEEE. V was clipped by 3 bases and J by 7 bases, with 7 bases between them. This CDR3 comprises 11 residues. The CDR3 coding sequence is TGTGCCAGCAGCTCGGACATTGGCTACACCTTC. As protein: CASSSDIGYTF.

In this sample, this clone turned up once. The V call is TRBV28, the J call TRBJ2-7; D is possibly TRBD2 (6 bases). V lost 4 bases and J lost 1, with 14 bases in between. CDR1 is MDHEN and CDR2 is SYDVKM in the germline V gene. The CDR3 spans 15 residues. The CDR3 coding sequence is TGTGCCAGCAGTTCCCCCAAGCGGGCTTCCTACGAGCAGTACTTC. The encoded protein is CASSSPKRASYEQYF.